The 17 T cell receptor beta chains reported below all come from one sample, sequenced in a study of OX40 agonist ivuxolimab in advanced cancers. Generated by immunoSEQ multiplex PCR, the TCRdb table keeps only in-frame clones and is missing some. The sample comprises some 41,000 clones, approximately 90% of which are singletons, and approximately 5.9% rests with the top ten. This specimen was CD4+ or CD8+ T cells sorted from blood, taken in a trial of the OX40 agonist ivuxolimab. These TCRs come from an adult with an advanced solid tumor such as melanoma, head and neck, liver or kidney cancer.

The chain uses TRBV9 and TRBJ1-1, with D perhaps TRBD1 (6 bases). This CDR3 comprises 15 residues. Germline V lookup: CDR1 SGDLS, CDR2 YYNGEE. Trimming stripped 0 bases from V and 5 bases from J, with 14 bases between. The CDR3 loop is CASSVASGANTEAFF. CDR3 bases: TGTGCCAGCAGCGTAGCTTCAGGGGCGAATACTGAAGCTTTCTTT.

This sequence joins TRBV27 and TRBJ2-7; D perhaps matches TRBD1 (5 bases). Germline CDR1 and CDR2: MNHEY and SMNVEV (reference sequence). The CDR3 extends over 13 amino acids. Trimming shortened V by 2 bases and J by 5 bases, and 10 bases separated the two germline ends. The CDR3 nucleotides are TGTGCCAGCAGTTTACAGGGAAGGGACGAGCAGTACTTC. Protein: CASSLQGRDEQYF.

V is TRBV5-1 and J is TRBJ2-2, with D possibly being TRBD1 or TRBD2 (5 bases each). CDR1 SGHRS and CDR2 YFSETQ come from the germline V gene. Trimming stripped 2 bases from V and 6 bases from J, with 11 bases between. This CDR3 contains 14 residues. The DNA of the CDR3 is TGCGCCAGCAGCTTTGAGGGGTACCCCGGGGAGCTGTTTTTT. Its translation is CASSFEGYPGELFF.

The chain recombines TRBV27 with TRBJ2-2; 7 positions match TRBD2. Germline CDR1 and CDR2: MNHEY and SMNVEV (reference sequence). This CDR3 has 16 amino acids. Losses at the gene ends were 4 bases for V and 3 bases for J; bases not matched to a gene: 8. This chain's CDR3 is CASSSGQAGYTGELFF. CDR3 nucleotides: TGTGCCAGCAGTTCTGGGCAAGCGGGGTACACCGGGGAGCTGTTTTTT.

V usage is TRBV7-8 and J usage is TRBJ2-7; 8 nucleotides match TRBD2. Germline V gene sequence: CDR1 SGHVS, CDR2 FQNEAQ. V trimming: 5 bases; J trimming: 2 bases; junction bases outside the gene matches: 11. This CDR3 spans 16 amino acids. The CDR3 sequence: CASSPRVAGGTYEQYF. In nucleotides, the CDR3 is TGTGCCAGCAGCCCTCGGGTGGCGGGGGGAACCTACGAGCAGTACTTC.

V and J are TRBV7-3 and TRBJ2-1, with D possibly being TRBD2 (5 bases). The germline V and J ends were trimmed by 6 bases and 2 bases, with 14 bases remaining between them. The CDR3 length is 15 residues. Germline loops: CDR1 SGHTA, CDR2 FQGTGA. CDR3 in DNA: TGTGCCAGCAGTCGCGACCCGGGAACCTACAATGAGCAGTTCTTC. Protein sequence: CASSRDPGTYNEQFF.

This chain joins TRBV5-6 and TRBJ2-3; 9 nucleotides match TRBD1. Germline loops: CDR1 SGHDT, CDR2 YYEEEE. The CDR3 spans 17 residues. V was clipped by 4 bases and J by 2 bases; unmatched bases: 11. The CDR3 region is CASSGGTGTGYTDTQYF. The CDR3 DNA sequence: TGTGCCAGCAGCGGGGGTACCGGGACAGGGTACACAGATACGCAGTATTTT.

The chain joins TRBV6-1 to TRBJ1-5; 7 nucleotides agree with TRBD1. Per the germline V gene, CDR1 is MNHNS and CDR2 is SASEGT. The V gene end was trimmed by 10 bases and the J gene end by 6 bases; junction bases not matched to a gene: 9. This CDR3 spans 13 amino acids. Here the CDR3 DNA reads TGTGCCATCCAGGGGGAGCGAAGTCAGCCCCAGCATTTT. Translated, it gives CAIQGERSQPQHF.

The gene calls are TRBV7-2 and TRBJ2-7; 7 nucleotides match TRBD2. CDR1 is SGHTA and CDR2 is FQGNSA in the germline V gene. V lost 1 base, J lost 2 bases, and 5 bases stayed unmatched. CDR3 length: 15 amino acids. The CDR3 coding sequence is TGTGCCAGCAGCTTAGGAGGGAGGGGAACCTACGAGCAGTACTTC. Its protein is CASSLGGRGTYEQYF.

The V and J genes are TRBV7-2 and TRBJ1-2; no clear D gene. The CDR3 runs to 13 residues. Trimming removed 1 base at V and 3 bases at J, with 6 bases between. Germline values: CDR1 SGHTA, CDR2 FQGNSA. This CDR3 reads CASSLDTDYGYTF. In DNA, the CDR3 is TGTGCCAGCAGCTTAGACACAGACTATGGCTACACCTTC.

This chain connects TRBV28 to TRBJ2-7, with D hard to call. This CDR3 is 14 amino acids long. Germline CDR1 is MDHEN and CDR2 is SYDVKM. Trimming cost V 3 bases and J 7 bases, with 16 bases left between them. The CDR3 sequence: CASSLYGTPGEQYF. The DNA of the CDR3 is TGTGCCAGCAGTTTGTATGGAACCCCTGGGGAGCAGTACTTC.

The gene calls are TRBV30 and TRBJ2-1, with TRBD2 matching 8 bases. The CDR3 is made up of 13 amino acids. Per germline, CDR1 GTSNPN and CDR2 SVGIG (reference sequence). Trimming removed 8 bases from V and 7 bases from J; junction bases left unmatched: 10. CDR3 DNA: TGTGCCGGAAAAGGACTAGCTTTGAATGAGCAGTTCTTC. Residues: CAGKGLALNEQFF.

The gene calls are TRBV20-1 and TRBJ2-3; either TRBD1 or TRBD2 may supply D (5 bases each). Trimming left V 6 bases short and J 6 bases short, with 10 bases between. The germline V gene has CDR1 DFQATT and CDR2 SNEGSKA (reference sequence). CDR3 length: 11 residues. This CDR3 reads CSAGDYDTQYF. The CDR3 DNA reads as TGCAGTGCGGGGGATTACGATACGCAGTATTTT.

This clone was seen only once. This chain connects TRBV7-8 to TRBJ2-1; TRBD1 aligns across 7 bases. The CDR3 runs 14 residues. Per the germline V gene, CDR1 is SGHVS and CDR2 is FQNEAQ. Unmatched junction bases numbered 7, after V lost 6 bases and J lost 5 bases. CDR3 coding DNA: TGTGCCAGCAGGACCGGGACAGTGGACAATGAGCAGTTCTTC. As protein: CASRTGTVDNEQFF.

The V and J genes are TRBV30 and TRBJ2-1, with a tentative D call TRBD2 (5 bases). CDR1 is GTSNPN, CDR2 SVGIG, per germline (reference sequence). This CDR3 is built from 20 residues. Trimming shortened V by 4 bases and J by 6 bases, and 34 bases separated the two germline ends. The CDR3 here is CAWIGLGGSYGRDLGNEQFF. The CDR3 nucleotides are TGTGCCTGGATTGGTCTTGGTGGGAGCTACGGTAGGGATTTGGGCAATGAGCAGTTCTTC. Supplemented by reference TRBV30 and TRBJ2-1, the full variable domain reads SQTIHQWPATLVQPVGSPLSLECTVEGTSNPNLYWYRQAAGRGLQLLFYSVGIGQISSEVPQNLSASRPQDRQFILSSKKLLLSDSGFYLCAWIGLGGSYGRDLGNEQFFGPGTRLTVL.

The gene calls are TRBV2 and TRBJ1-4, with D unclear. This CDR3 has 16 residues. V lost 7 bases and J 1 base, leaving 16 bases between the germline ends. Germline CDR1 SNHLY, CDR2 FYNNEI. The CDR3 nucleotides are TGTGCCAGCACGGCACCACTGGGGTTAACTAATGAAAAACTGTTTTTT. Protein: CASTAPLGLTNEKLFF.

This clone came up once. The rearrangement links TRBV2 to TRBJ1-2; 7 nucleotides agree with TRBD1. The germline V gene encodes CDR1 SNHLY and CDR2 FYNNEI. After removal of 7 bases from V and 4 bases from J, the junction contained 9 bases not matched to a gene. The CDR3 consists of 14 residues. CDR3 region: CASNLPGQSYGYTF. In nucleotides, the CDR3 is TGTGCCAGCAACCTACCGGGACAGAGCTATGGCTACACCTTC.